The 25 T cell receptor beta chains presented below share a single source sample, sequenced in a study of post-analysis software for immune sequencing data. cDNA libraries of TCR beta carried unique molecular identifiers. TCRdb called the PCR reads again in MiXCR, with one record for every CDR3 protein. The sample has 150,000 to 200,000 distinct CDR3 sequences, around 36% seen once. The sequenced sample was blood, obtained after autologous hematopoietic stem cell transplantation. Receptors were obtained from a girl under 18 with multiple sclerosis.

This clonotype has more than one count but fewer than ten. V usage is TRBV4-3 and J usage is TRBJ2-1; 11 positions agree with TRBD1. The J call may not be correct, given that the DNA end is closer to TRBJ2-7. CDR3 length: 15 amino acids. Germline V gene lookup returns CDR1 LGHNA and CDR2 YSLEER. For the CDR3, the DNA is TGCGCCAGCAGCCCGAGCGGACAGGGGGCTCATGAGCAGTACTTC. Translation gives CASSPSGQGAHEQYF.

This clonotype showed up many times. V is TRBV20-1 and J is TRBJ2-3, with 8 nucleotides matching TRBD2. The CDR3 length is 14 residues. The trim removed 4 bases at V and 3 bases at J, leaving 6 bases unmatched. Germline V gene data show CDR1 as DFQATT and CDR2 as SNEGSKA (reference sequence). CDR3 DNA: TGCAGTGCTAAAGCGGGAGTAGGGACAGATACGCAGTATTTT. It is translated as CSAKAGVGTDTQYF.

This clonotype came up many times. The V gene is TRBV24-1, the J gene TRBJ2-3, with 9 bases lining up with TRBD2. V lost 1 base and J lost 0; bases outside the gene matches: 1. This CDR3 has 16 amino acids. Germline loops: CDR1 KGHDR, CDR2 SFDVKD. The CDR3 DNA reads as TGTGCCACCAGTGATTTAGCGGGAGGAAGCACAGATACGCAGTATTTT. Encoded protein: CATSDLAGGSTDTQYF.

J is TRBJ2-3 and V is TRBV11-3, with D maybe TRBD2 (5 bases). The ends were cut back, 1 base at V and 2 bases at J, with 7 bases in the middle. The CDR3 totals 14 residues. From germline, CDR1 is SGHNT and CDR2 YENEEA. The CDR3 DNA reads TGTGCCAGCAGCTTAGGGCGGGCCACAGATACGCAGTATTTT. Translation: CASSLGRATDTQYF.

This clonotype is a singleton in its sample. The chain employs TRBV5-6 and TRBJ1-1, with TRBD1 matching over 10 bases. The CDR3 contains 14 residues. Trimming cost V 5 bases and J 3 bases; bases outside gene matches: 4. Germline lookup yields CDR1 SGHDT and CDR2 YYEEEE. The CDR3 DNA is TGTGCCAGCAGTTTCGGGACAGGGGACACTGAAGCTTTCTTT. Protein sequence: CASSFGTGDTEAFF.

Written as DNA, the CDR3 is TGCGCCAGCAGCCCCAAGGGGACAGTTCAAGCCCCCACAGATACGCAGTATTTT. This sequence encodes CASSPKGTVQAPTDTQYF. The chain combines TRBV5-1 with TRBJ2-3, with 7 bases matching TRBD1. CDR1 SGHRS and CDR2 YFSETQ come from the germline V gene. V lost 4 bases, J lost 2 bases, and 16 bases stayed unmatched. The CDR3 is made up of 18 amino acids.

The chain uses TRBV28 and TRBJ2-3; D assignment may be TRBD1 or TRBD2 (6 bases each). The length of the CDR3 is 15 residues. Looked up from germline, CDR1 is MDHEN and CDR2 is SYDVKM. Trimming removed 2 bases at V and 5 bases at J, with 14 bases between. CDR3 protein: CASSLTLGGEDTQYF. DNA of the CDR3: TGTGCCAGCAGTTTAACGTTGGGGGGCGAAGATACGCAGTATTTT. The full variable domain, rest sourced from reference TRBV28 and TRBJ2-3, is DVKVTQSSRYLVKRTGEKVFLECVQDMDHENMFWYRQDPGLGLRLIYFSYDVKMKEKGDIPEGYSVSREKKERFSLILESASTNQTSMYLCASSLTLGGEDTQYFGPGTRLTVL.

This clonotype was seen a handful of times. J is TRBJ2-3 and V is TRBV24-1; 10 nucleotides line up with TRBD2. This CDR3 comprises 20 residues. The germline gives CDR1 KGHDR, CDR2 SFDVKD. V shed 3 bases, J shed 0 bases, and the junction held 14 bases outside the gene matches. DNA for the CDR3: TGTGCCACCAGTGATGCCCAGTGGGGTAGCGGGAGGAGGAGCACAGATACGCAGTATTTT. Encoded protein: CATSDAQWGSGRRSTDTQYF.

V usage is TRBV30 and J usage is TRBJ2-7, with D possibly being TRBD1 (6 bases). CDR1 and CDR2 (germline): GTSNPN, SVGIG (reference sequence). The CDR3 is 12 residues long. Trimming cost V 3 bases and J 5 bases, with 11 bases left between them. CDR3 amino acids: CAWSPGHNEQYF. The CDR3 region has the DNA TGTGCCTGGAGCCCGGGACACAACGAGCAGTACTTC.

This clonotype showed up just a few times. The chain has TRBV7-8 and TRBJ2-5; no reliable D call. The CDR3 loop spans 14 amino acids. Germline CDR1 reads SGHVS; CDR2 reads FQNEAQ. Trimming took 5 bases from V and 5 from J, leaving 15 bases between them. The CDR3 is CASSARLPRETQYF. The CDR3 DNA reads TGTGCCAGCAGCGCGAGACTCCCTAGGGAGACCCAGTACTTC.

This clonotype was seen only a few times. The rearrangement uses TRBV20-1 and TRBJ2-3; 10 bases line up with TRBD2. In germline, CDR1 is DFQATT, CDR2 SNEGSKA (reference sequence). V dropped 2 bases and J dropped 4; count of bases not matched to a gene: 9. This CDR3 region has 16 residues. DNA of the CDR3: TGCAGTGCTAGACCGAAACTAGCGGGGAGGGCAGATACGCAGTATTTT. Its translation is CSARPKLAGRADTQYF.

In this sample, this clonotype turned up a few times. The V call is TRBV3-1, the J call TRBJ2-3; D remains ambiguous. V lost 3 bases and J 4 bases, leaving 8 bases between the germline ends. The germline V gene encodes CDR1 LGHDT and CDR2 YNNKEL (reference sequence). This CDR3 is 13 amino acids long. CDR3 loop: CASSHPVADTQYF. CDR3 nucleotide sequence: TGTGCCAGCAGCCACCCGGTCGCAGATACGCAGTATTTT.

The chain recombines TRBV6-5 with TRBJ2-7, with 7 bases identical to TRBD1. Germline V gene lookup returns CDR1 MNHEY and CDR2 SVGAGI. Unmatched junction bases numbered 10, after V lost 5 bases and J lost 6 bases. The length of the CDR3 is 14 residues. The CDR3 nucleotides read TGTGCCAGCAGTACCCTGGGACAGACCAGCGAGCAGTACTTC. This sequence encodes CASSTLGQTSEQYF.

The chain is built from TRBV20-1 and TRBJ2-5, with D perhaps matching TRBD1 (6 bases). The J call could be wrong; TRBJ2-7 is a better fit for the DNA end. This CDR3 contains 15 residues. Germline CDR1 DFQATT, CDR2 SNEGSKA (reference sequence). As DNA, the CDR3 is TGCAGTACTGCCCCCGGCAGGGGCCACTCCTACGAGCAGTACTTC. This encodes CSTAPGRGHSYEQYF.

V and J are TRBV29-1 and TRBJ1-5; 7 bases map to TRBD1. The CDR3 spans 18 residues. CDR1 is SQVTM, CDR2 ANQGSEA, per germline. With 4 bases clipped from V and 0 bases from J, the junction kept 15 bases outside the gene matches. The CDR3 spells CSVVKGVRGVDSNQPQHF. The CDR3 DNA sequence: TGCAGCGTTGTAAAAGGTGTCAGGGGGGTGGATAGCAATCAGCCCCAGCATTTT.

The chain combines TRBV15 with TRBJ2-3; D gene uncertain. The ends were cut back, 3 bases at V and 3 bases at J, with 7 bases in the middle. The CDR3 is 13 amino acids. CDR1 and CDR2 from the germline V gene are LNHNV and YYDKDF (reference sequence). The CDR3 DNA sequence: TGTGCCACCAGCAGGGGCCAAACAGATACGCAGTATTTT. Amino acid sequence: CATSRGQTDTQYF.

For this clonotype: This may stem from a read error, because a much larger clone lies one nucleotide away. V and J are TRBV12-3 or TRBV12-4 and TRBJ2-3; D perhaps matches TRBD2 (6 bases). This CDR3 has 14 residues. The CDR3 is CASSSGGGTDTEYF. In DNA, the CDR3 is TGTGCCAGCAGTTCCGGGGGTGGCACAGATACGGAGTATTTT.

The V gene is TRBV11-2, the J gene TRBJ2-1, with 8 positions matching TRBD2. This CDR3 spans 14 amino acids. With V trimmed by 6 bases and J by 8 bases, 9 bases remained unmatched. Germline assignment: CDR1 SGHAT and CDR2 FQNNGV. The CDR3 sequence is CASRRREVTYEQFF. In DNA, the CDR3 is TGTGCCAGCAGAAGGCGGGAGGTAACGTATGAGCAGTTCTTC.

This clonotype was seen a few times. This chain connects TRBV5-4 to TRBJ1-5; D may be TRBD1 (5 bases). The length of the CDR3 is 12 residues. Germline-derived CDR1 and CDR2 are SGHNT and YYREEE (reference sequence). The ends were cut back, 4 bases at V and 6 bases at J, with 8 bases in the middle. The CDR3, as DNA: TGTGCCAGCAGCGTAGACAGTCAGCCCCAGCATTTT. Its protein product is CASSVDSQPQHF.

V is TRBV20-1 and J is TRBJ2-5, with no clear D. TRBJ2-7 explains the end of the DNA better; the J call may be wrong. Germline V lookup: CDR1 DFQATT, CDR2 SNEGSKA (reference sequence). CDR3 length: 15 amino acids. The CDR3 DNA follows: TGCAGTGCTCCTGAGGCAGGCGAACTAACCTACGAGCAGTACTTC. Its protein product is CSAPEAGELTYEQYF.

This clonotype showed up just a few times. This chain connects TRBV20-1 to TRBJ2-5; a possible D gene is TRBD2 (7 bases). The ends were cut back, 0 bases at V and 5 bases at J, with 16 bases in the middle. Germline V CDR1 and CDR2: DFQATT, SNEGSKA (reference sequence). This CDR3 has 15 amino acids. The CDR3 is CSARDRGGGRETQYF. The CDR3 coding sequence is TGCAGTGCTAGAGATCGAGGGGGGGGCCGGGAGACCCAGTACTTC.

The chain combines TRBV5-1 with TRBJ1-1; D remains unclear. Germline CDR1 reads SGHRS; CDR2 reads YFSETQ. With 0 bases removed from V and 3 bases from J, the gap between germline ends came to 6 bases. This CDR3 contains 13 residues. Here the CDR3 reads CASSLGMDTEAFF. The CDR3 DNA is TGCGCCAGCAGCTTGGGAATGGACACTGAAGCTTTCTTT. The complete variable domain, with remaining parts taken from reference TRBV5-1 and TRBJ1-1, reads KAGVTQTPRYLIKTRGQQVTLSCSPISGHRSVSWYQQTPGQGLQFLFEYFSETQRNKGNFPGRFSGRQFSNSRSEMNVSTLELGDSALYLCASSLGMDTEAFFGQGTRLTVV.

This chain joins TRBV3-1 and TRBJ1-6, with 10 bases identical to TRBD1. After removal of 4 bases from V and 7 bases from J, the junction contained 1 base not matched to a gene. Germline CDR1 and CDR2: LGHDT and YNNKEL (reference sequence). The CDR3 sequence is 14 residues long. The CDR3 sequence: CASSRGQGNSPLHF. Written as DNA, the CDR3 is TGTGCCAGCAGCCGGGGACAGGGGAATTCACCCCTCCACTTT.

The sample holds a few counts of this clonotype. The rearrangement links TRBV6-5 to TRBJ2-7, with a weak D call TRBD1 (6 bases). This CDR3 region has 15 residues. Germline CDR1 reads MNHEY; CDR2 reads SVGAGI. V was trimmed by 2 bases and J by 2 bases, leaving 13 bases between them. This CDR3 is CASSYEPGDPYEQYF. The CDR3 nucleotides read TGTGCCAGCAGTTACGAGCCAGGGGATCCCTACGAGCAGTACTTC.

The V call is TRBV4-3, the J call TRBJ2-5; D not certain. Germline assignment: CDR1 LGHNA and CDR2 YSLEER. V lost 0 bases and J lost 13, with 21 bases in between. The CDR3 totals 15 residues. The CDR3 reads CASSQDRSASYELYF. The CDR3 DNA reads TGCGCCAGCAGCCAAGATAGGAGCGCATCCTACGAGCTGTACTTC.